This T cell receptor beta chain is drawn from a study of OX40 agonist ivuxolimab in advanced cancers. On the study more broadly: Patients with hepatocellular carcinoma, melanoma, renal cell or head and neck cancer made up the dose-escalation patients. Partial responses were seen in three patients, one with hepatocellular carcinoma and two with cutaneous melanoma.

Repertoires were generated with immunoSEQ multiplex PCR, while TCRdb's copy carries only in-frame clones and drops some. The sample lists approximately 70,000 clones; around four fifths were seen once. Per germline, CDR1 SGHRS and CDR2 YFSETQ. The CDR3 spans 15 residues. Trimming took 2 bases from V and 5 from J; bases not matched to a gene: 4. The chain is built from TRBV5-1 and TRBJ1-6; 7 bases fit TRBD1. The sequenced sample was CD4+ or CD8+ T cells sorted from blood, obtained in a trial of the OX40 agonist ivuxolimab. This receptor was identified in an adult with an advanced solid tumor such as melanoma, head and neck, liver or kidney cancer. The CDR3 loop is CASSFDRANNSPLHF. The CDR3 DNA reads TGCGCCAGCAGCTTTGACAGGGCCAATAATTCACCCCTCCACTTT.